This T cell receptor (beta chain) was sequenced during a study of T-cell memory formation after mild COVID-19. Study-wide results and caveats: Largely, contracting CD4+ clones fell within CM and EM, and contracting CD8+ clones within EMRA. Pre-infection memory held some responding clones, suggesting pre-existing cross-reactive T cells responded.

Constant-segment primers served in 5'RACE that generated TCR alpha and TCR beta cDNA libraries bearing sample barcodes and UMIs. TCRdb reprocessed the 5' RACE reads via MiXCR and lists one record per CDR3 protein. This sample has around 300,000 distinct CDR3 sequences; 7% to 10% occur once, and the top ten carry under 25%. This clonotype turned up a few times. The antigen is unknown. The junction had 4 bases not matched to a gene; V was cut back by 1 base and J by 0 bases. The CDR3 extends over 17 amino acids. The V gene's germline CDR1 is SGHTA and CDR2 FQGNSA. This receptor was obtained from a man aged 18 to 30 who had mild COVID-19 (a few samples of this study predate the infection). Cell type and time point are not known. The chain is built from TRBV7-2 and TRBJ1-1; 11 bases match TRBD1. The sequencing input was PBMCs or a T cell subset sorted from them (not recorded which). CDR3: CASSLVGTGGLNTEAFF. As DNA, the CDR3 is TGTGCCAGCAGCTTAGTTGGGACAGGGGGACTGAACACTGAAGCTTTCTTT.